This T cell receptor (beta chain) appears in the sequencing data of a study of CD8 T cells in Susac syndrome. Sequencing of TCR beta was performed on blood CD8+ and CD4+ T cells. This CDR3 has 14 amino acids. Germline V lookup: CDR1 LGHDT, CDR2 YNNKEL (reference sequence). The germline V and J ends were trimmed by 4 bases and 2 bases, with 12 bases remaining between them. Roughly 0.45 to 1 ug RNA was reverse transcribed with random hexamers. TCRdb used MiXCR to reprocess the immunoSEQ multiplex PCR reads, holding one entry per CDR3 protein. The table records roughly 150,000 distinct CDR3 sequences, 90% to 95% of them present only once. In its sample, this clonotype was seen once.

The chain uses TRBV3-1 and TRBJ2-7; either TRBD1 or TRBD2 may fit D (5 bases each). Sequencing was performed on CD4+ T cells from PBMCs. The sequence was collected from a human donor with Susac syndrome. The CDR3 is CASSPGTTTYEQYF. CDR3 nucleotide sequence: TGTGCCAGCAGCCCCGGGACCACGACCTACGAGCAGTACTTC.